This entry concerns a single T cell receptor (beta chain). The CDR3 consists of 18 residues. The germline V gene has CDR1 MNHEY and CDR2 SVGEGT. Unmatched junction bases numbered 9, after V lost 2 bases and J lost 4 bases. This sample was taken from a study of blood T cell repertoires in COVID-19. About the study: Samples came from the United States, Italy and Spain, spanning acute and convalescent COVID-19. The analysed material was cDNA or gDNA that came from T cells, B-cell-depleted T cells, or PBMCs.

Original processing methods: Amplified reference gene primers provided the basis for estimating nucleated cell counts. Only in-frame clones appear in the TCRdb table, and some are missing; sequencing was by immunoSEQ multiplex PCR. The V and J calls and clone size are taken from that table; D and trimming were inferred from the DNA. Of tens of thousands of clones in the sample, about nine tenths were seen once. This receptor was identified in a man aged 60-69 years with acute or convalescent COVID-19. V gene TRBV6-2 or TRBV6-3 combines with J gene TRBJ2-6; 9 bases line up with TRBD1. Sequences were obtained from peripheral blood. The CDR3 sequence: CASSYLRDRVSGANVLTF. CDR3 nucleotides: TGTGCCAGCAGTTACCTCCGGGACAGGGTATCAGGGGCCAACGTCCTGACTTTC.